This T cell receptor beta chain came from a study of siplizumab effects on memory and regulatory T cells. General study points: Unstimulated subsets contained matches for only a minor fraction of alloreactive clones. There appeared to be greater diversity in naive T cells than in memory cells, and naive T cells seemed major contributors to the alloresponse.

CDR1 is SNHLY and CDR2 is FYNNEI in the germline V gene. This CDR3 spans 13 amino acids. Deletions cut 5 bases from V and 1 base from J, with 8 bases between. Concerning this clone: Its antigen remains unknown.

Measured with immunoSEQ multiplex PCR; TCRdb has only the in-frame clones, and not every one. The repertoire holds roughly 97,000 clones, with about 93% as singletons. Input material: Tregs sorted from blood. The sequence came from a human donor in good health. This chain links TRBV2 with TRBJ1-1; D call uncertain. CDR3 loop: CASSYTPNTEAFF. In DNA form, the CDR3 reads TGTGCCAGCAGTTATACACCGAACACTGAAGCTTTCTTT.